Described below is a single TCR beta chain sequence and its context. Antigen unknown. The CDR3 is made up of 23 amino acids. The sample is drawn from a study of OX40 agonist ivuxolimab in advanced cancers. General study findings and limits: Compared with others, partial responders at 0.1-3.0 mg/kg displayed clonal expansion among the lowest.

Produced via immunoSEQ multiplex PCR; TCRdb's table is partial and in-frame only. This table has about 80,000 clones, around 80% appearing once. The sample was CD4+ or CD8+ T cells sorted from blood, taken in a trial of the OX40 agonist ivuxolimab. This chain links TRBV21-1 with TRBJ2-7; the D call in the table, TRBD2, was not verified against the DNA. TRBV21-1 is a recognized pseudogene. This TCR derives from an adult with an advanced solid tumor such as melanoma, head and neck, liver or kidney cancer. CDR3 residues: CASSLSLAGNAEITSLKLYEQYF. The CDR3 DNA sequence: TGTGCCAGCAGCCTCTCACTAGCGGGAAACGCGGAAATAACTTCTTTAAAACTCTACGAGCAGTACTTC.